This passage covers 7 T cell receptor beta chains from one sample sequenced in a study of CD8 T cells in Susac syndrome. With random hexamers, reverse transcription was performed on roughly 0.5 to 1 ug of RNA. TCRdb used MiXCR to reprocess the immunoSEQ multiplex PCR reads, holding one entry per CDR3 protein. The table shows some 300,000 distinct CDR3 sequences, with approximately 89% occurring only once. The material sequenced was CD8+ T cells from PBMCs. These receptors all stem from a human donor with multiple sclerosis.

The CDR3 coding sequence is TGTGCCAGCAGTTTTGTAGAGGGCTACAATGAGCAGTTCTTC. Protein product: CASSFVEGYNEQFF. The V and J genes are TRBV12-3 or TRBV12-4 and TRBJ2-1; D perhaps matches TRBD2 (5 bases). Trimming took 3 bases from V and 3 from J, leaving 9 bases between them. The CDR3 is 14 amino acids.

This chain joins TRBV9 and TRBJ1-1; maybe TRBD1 (6 bases). Germline lookup yields CDR1 SGDLS and CDR2 YYNGEE. V gave up 0 bases and J gave up 1 base, with 19 bases separating them. The CDR3 length is 18 residues. The CDR3 loop reads CASSVGTARGSGNTEAFF. CDR3 in DNA: TGTGCCAGCAGCGTAGGAACTGCCAGGGGCAGTGGGAACACTGAAGCTTTCTTT. Full variable domain (outside the CDR3, taken from reference TRBV9 and TRBJ1-1): DSGVTQTPKHLITATGQRVTLRCSPRSGDLSVYWYQQSLDQGLQFLIQYYNGEERAKGNILERFSAQQFPDLHSELNLSSLELGDSALYFCASSVGTARGSGNTEAFFGQGTRLTVV.

This rearrangement joins TRBV30 to TRBJ2-1; TRBD1 is a possible D gene (6 bases). V was cut by 3 bases and J by 5 bases, with 11 bases left in between. Germline lookup yields CDR1 GTSNPN and CDR2 SVGIG (reference sequence). There are 13 residues in the CDR3. DNA of the CDR3: TGTGCCTGGAGGGGGACACTGAACAATGAGCAGTTCTTC. It is translated as CAWRGTLNNEQFF.

Here the CDR3 reads CASKQWSGSYEQYF. The CDR3, as DNA: TGTGCCAGTAAACAATGGTCAGGGTCCTACGAGCAGTACTTC. The chain couples TRBV19 to TRBJ2-7; possible D gene TRBD1, 5 bases. The V end lost 7 bases, the J end lost 1 base, and 14 bases lay between the germline ends. Germline CDR1 is LNHDA and CDR2 is SQIVND (reference sequence). The CDR3 runs to 14 residues.

The CDR3, as DNA: TGTGCCAGCAGGTGGACAGGGGGAAACGAGCAGTACTTC. Translation gives CASRWTGGNEQYF. The chain has TRBV7-9 and TRBJ2-7; 10 bases fit TRBD1. The CDR3 extends over 13 amino acids. Germline CDR1 SEHNR, CDR2 FQNEAQ (reference sequence). J was trimmed by 5 bases and V by 6 bases; bases with no gene match: 4.

The gene calls are TRBV13 and TRBJ2-7; D is possibly TRBD1 or TRBD2 (7 bases each). The CDR3 sequence is 17 residues long. Germline V gene data show CDR1 as PRHDT and CDR2 as FYEKMQ (reference sequence). Trimming took off 4 bases at V and 5 bases at J, with 24 bases between the two ends. In nucleotides, the CDR3 is TGTGCCAGCAGCTCACGAACACTTGGGAGGGGGCAGCACGAGCAGTACTTC. Protein product: CASSSRTLGRGQHEQYF.

V is TRBV29-1 and J is TRBJ1-3, with D maybe TRBD1 (5 bases). The CDR3 runs 12 residues. Germline CDR1 reads SQVTM; CDR2 reads ANQGSEA. V shed 7 bases and J shed 6 bases, with 13 bases lying between them. The CDR3 nucleotides are TGCAGCGGGGATGGGGGAGAAAACACCATATATTTT. Its protein is CSGDGGENTIYF.